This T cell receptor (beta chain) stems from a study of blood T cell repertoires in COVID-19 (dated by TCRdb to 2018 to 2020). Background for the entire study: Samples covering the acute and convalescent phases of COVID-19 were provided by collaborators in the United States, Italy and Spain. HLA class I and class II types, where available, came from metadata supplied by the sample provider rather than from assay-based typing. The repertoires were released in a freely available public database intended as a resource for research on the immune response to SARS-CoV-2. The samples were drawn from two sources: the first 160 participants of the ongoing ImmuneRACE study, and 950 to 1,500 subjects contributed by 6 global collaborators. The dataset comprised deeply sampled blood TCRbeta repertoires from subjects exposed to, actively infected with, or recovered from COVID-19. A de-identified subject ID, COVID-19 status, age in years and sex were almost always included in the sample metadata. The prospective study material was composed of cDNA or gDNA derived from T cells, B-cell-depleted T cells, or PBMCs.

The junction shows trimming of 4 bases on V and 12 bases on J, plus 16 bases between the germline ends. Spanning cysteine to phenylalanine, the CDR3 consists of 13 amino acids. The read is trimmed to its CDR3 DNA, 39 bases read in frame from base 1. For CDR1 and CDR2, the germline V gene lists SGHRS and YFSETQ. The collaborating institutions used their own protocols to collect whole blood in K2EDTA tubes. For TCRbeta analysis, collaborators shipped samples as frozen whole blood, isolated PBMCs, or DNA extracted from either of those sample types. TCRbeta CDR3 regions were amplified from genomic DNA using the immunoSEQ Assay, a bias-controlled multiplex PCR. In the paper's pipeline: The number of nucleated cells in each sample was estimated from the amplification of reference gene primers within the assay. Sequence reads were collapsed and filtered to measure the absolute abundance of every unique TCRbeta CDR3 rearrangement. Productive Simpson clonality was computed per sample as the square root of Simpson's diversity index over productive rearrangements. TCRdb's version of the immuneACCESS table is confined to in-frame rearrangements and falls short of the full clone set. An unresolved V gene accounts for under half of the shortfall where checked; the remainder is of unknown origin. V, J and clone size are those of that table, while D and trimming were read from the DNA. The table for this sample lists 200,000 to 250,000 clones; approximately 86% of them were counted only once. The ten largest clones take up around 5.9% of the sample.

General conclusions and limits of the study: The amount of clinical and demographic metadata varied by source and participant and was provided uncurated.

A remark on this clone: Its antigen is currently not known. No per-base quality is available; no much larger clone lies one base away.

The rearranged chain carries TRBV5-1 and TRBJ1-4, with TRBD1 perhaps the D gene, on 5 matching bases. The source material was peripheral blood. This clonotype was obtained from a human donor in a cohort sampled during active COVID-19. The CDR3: CASSLLTGGELFF. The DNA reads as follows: TGCGCCAGCAGCCTTCTGACTGGGGGGGAACTGTTTTTT. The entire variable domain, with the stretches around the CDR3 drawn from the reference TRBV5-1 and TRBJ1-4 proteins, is KAGVTQTPRYLIKTRGQQVTLSCSPISGHRSVSWYQQTPGQGLQFLFEYFSETQRNKGNFPGRFSGRQFSNSRSEMNVSTLELGDSALYLCASSLLTGGELFFGSGTQLSVL.